This TCR beta chain is drawn from a study of beta chain features in type 1 diabetes. Expressed TCRB transcripts were sequenced because the entire RNA isolate underwent reverse transcription. An average about 3.8 million reads came from naive, central memory and regulatory T cell samples. Sequencing was performed with immunoSEQ multiplex PCR; in TCRdb, only in-frame clones are kept and a portion is missing. The repertoire holds roughly 53,000 clones, roughly 40% seen once, with approximately 1.3% in the top ten. Points on this clone: Antigen specificity is unknown.

Points from the study as a whole: Researchers caution that PCR might favor shorter templates, equally among patients and controls. Here, the possible influence of HLA type (on TCRB rearrangement) remained unresolved. Across all four CD4+ subsets, people with type 1 diabetes showed modestly shorter TCRB CDR3s.

The TCR sequence derives from a man aged 30-40 years with type 1 diabetes. Sequences were obtained from Tregs from blood.

The CDR3 is CASSPPGTGYTEAFF. The DNA of the CDR3 is TGTGCCAGCAGCCCCCCCGGGACAGGGTACACTGAAGCTTTCTTT. V is TRBV28 and J is TRBJ1-1; TRBD1 matches at 9 bases. Germline CDR1 is MDHEN and CDR2 is SYDVKM. The length of the CDR3 is 15 residues. With 6 bases clipped from V and 3 bases from J, the junction kept 8 bases outside the gene matches.